Presented here are 9 T cell receptor beta chains from one specimen sequenced in a study of identifying expanded T cells in peripheral blood. TCRdb's copy holds only in-frame clones and misses some; the assay was immunoSEQ multiplex PCR. Of 70,000 to 95,000 clones detected, roughly 86% appear once; the ten largest clones hold roughly 3.9%. The sequenced sample consisted of blood. The receptors shown here come from a person aged 18 to 70 in good health.

The rearrangement links TRBV11-3 to TRBJ2-3; TRBD2 matches 12 bases. Germline values: CDR1 SGHNT, CDR2 YENEEA. CDR3 length: 16 residues. The trim removed 1 base at V and 1 base at J, leaving 0 bases unmatched. In DNA, the CDR3 is TGTGCCAGCAGCTTAGGACTAGCGGGAGGCACAGATACGCAGTATTTT. Amino acids: CASSLGLAGGTDTQYF.

The chain uses TRBV9 and TRBJ2-1, with 9 bases lining up with TRBD2. The CDR3 length is 15 residues. V lost 3 bases to trimming and J lost 5 bases; unmatched junction nucleotides: 6. Germline-derived CDR1 and CDR2 are SGDLS and YYNGEE. CDR3 in amino acids: CASSAVSGSNNEQFF. The DNA of the CDR3 is TGTGCCAGCAGCGCAGTTAGCGGGAGTAACAATGAGCAGTTCTTC.

The table lists this clone with a count of one. The chain recombines TRBV19 with TRBJ2-1; D is undetermined. Germline CDR1 and CDR2: LNHDA and SQIVND (reference sequence). V was clipped by 2 bases and J by 7 bases, with 18 bases between them. This CDR3 is built from 16 residues. This CDR3 reads CASSIWLAAHTNEQFF. CDR3 bases: TGTGCCAGTAGTATATGGTTGGCAGCACATACGAATGAGCAGTTCTTC.

This chain joins TRBV27 and TRBJ2-7; D may match TRBD1 or TRBD2 (6 bases each). CDR3 length: 16 amino acids. The V end lost 5 bases, the J end lost 0 bases, and 17 bases lay between the germline ends. From germline, CDR1 is MNHEY and CDR2 SMNVEV (reference sequence). This chain's CDR3 is CASSPGGQGSSYEQYF. CDR3 DNA sequence: TGTGCCAGCAGTCCCGGGGGACAAGGGAGCTCCTACGAGCAGTACTTC.

CDR3 in amino acids: CASSTAGTPQETQYF. The CDR3 nucleotides are TGTGCCAGTAGTACCGCCGGGACACCACAAGAGACCCAGTACTTC. This rearrangement joins TRBV19 to TRBJ2-5; D is possibly TRBD1 (6 bases). V lost 4 bases and J 2 bases, leaving 14 bases between the germline ends. CDR3 length: 15 residues. Per the germline V gene, CDR1 is LNHDA and CDR2 is SQIVND (reference sequence). The full variable domain, completed using reference TRBV19 and TRBJ2-5, is DGGITQSPKYLFRKEGQNVTLSCEQNLNHDAMYWYRQDPGQGLRLIYYSQIVNDFQKGDIAEGYSVSREKKESFPLTVTSAQKNPTAFYLCASSTAGTPQETQYFGPGTRLLVL.

The V call is TRBV15, the J call TRBJ2-2; no clear D. Trimming cost V 1 base and J 4 bases, with 7 bases left between them. CDR1 and CDR2 from the germline V gene are LNHNV and YYDKDF (reference sequence). The CDR3 runs 14 residues. CDR3 coding DNA: TGTGCCACCAGCAGAGCTCCCCTCACCGGGGAGCTGTTTTTT. Translating it yields CATSRAPLTGELFF.

This clone was seen a handful of times. The rearrangement joins TRBV6-5 to TRBJ1-2, with unresolved D. V lost 3 bases, J lost 8 bases, and 19 bases lay in between. The CDR3 is 15 amino acids. CDR1 MNHEY and CDR2 SVGAGI come from the germline V gene. The CDR3 DNA reads as TGTGCCAGCAGTTATTCATCCGAAGGCATGGGAGGCTACACCTTC. Translated: CASSYSSEGMGGYTF.

The rearrangement joins TRBV28 to TRBJ1-1, with a possible D match to TRBD1 (6 bases). The CDR3 covers 16 residues. Germline lookup yields CDR1 MDHEN and CDR2 SYDVKM. V shed 1 base and J shed 2 bases, with 14 bases lying between them. This CDR3 reads CASSLLGAAGNTEAFF. For the CDR3, the DNA is TGTGCCAGCAGTTTATTGGGGGCGGCTGGTAACACTGAAGCTTTCTTT.

The V gene is TRBV5-1, the J gene TRBJ2-2, with D perhaps being TRBD1 or TRBD2 (6 bases each). The V end was cut by 4 bases, the J end by 2 bases, with 15 bases between. This CDR3 has 16 residues. Germline CDR1 SGHRS, CDR2 YFSETQ. The CDR3 reads CASSGGAGANTGELFF. The CDR3 DNA reads TGCGCCAGCAGCGGCGGGGCAGGGGCAAACACCGGGGAGCTGTTTTTT.